This T cell receptor beta chain stems from a study of cytomegalovirus exposure and HLA in healthy donors. Trimming took off 6 bases at V and 0 bases at J, with 6 bases between the two ends. The CDR3 runs 14 residues. Germline V gives CDR1 MNHEY, CDR2 SVGAGI. It was with 60 Vbeta and 13 Jbeta primers that the PCR ran. Some clones are missing from TCRdb's copy, which holds only in-frame ones; the method was immunoSEQ multiplex PCR. The sample has a few hundred thousand clones, roughly 70% seen once. Sequenced sample: PBMCs. The chain links TRBV6-5 to TRBJ1-6; D gene ambiguous. The sequence was obtained from a woman in her 30s in good health and CMV-seronegative. CDR3 sequence (DNA): TGTGCCAGCAGCTCCCTCTCCTATAATTCACCCCTCCACTTT. Protein: CASSSLSYNSPLHF.